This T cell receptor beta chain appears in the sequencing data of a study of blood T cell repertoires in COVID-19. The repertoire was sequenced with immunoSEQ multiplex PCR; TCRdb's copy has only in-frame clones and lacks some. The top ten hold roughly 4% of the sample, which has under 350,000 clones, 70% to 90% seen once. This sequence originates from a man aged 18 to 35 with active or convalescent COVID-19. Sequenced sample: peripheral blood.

The CDR3 coding sequence is TGTGCCAGCAGTCGGGACGGGACTTTAGAGTTCTTC. The encoded protein is CASSRDGTLEFF. The chain couples TRBV2 to TRBJ2-1; possible D gene TRBD2, 6 bases. The length of the CDR3 is 12 residues. Trimming took 5 bases from V and 14 from J, leaving 16 bases between them. Germline V gene data show CDR1 as SNHLY and CDR2 as FYNNEI.